These 6 T cell receptor beta chains came from one sample sequenced in a study of T cell responses to AZD1222 COVID-19 vaccine. Produced via immunoSEQ multiplex PCR; TCRdb's table is partial and in-frame only. This sample has 95,000 to 150,000 clones, with around 87% found just once. Sequenced material: peripheral blood, taken on day 0 of AZD1222 vaccination. The receptors here all came from an adult in good health.

This chain joins TRBV28 and TRBJ1-6; TRBD1 matches 7 bases. The CDR3 has 13 residues. Germline trimming cut 5 bases from V and 10 bases from J; bases unmatched to any gene: 5. The germline V gene encodes CDR1 MDHEN and CDR2 SYDVKM. The CDR3 DNA sequence: TGTGCCAGCAGTGACAGGGAGAGATCACCCCTCCACTTT. This gives the protein CASSDRERSPLHF.

This clone has more than one count but fewer than ten. CDR3 in amino acids: CASSPPAGTGEKLFF. The CDR3, as DNA: TGTGCCAGCAGCCCGCCGGCGGGGACGGGAGAAAAACTGTTTTTT. The chain uses TRBV4-2 and TRBJ1-4; tentatively, D is TRBD1 (5 bases). V lost 4 bases, J lost 8 bases, and 17 bases lay in between. This CDR3 is built from 15 residues. Germline lookup yields CDR1 LGHNA and CDR2 YNFKEQ.

The V gene is TRBV5-5, the J gene TRBJ2-1; tentative D call: TRBD2 (5 bases). This CDR3 spans 16 amino acids. Trimming cost V 4 bases and J 2 bases, with 16 bases left between them. CDR1 SGHKS and CDR2 YYEKEE come from the germline V gene (reference sequence). The CDR3 DNA follows: TGTGCCAGCAGCCTCCGCCGAGAGGGCGCCTACAATGAGCAGTTCTTC. Protein product: CASSLRREGAYNEQFF.

This chain links TRBV7-9 with TRBJ2-5; perhaps TRBD2 as D (5 bases). The CDR3 totals 11 residues. Germline CDR1 reads SEHNR; CDR2 reads FQNEAQ (reference sequence). V was shortened by 5 bases and J by 5 bases, with 6 bases between the two germline ends. The CDR3 loop is CASSPGETQYF. In nucleotides, the CDR3 is TGTGCCAGCAGCCCGGGGGAGACCCAGTACTTC.

This rearrangement joins TRBV28 to TRBJ1-2; D might be TRBD1 (6 bases). The CDR3 has 16 amino acids. V was shortened by 5 bases and J by 2 bases, with 18 bases between the two germline ends. Looked up from germline, CDR1 is MDHEN and CDR2 is SYDVKM. CDR3 protein: CASSKGGGGMNYGYTF. DNA for the CDR3: TGTGCCAGCAGTAAAGGTGGGGGCGGCATGAACTATGGCTACACCTTC.

This clone was seen only once. V usage is TRBV5-4 and J usage is TRBJ1-2, with 8 bases aligning to TRBD1. V trimming: 4 bases; J trimming: 7 bases; junction bases outside the gene matches: 6. Germline CDR1 reads SGHNT; CDR2 reads YYREEE (reference sequence). This CDR3 spans 13 amino acids. CDR3 nucleotides: TGTGCCAGCAGCCCCCTGACAGGGGTTGGCTACACCTTC. Encoded protein: CASSPLTGVGYTF.